These 7 T cell receptor beta chains were sequenced from one sample in a study of blood T cell repertoires in COVID-19. The assay was immunoSEQ multiplex PCR, and TCRdb's table has in-frame clones only and misses some. The sample consists of fewer than 40,000 clones, roughly 85% of them appearing once. The sample comprised peripheral blood. Source of these receptors: an elderly man with active COVID-19.

The rearrangement uses TRBV2 and TRBJ2-5; D is uncertain. CDR3 size: 11 residues. Germline-derived CDR1 and CDR2 are SNHLY and FYNNEI. The germline V and J ends were trimmed by 3 bases and 5 bases, with 4 bases remaining between them. The CDR3: CASSDQETQYF. In DNA, the CDR3 is TGTGCCAGCAGTGATCAGGAGACCCAGTACTTC.

The chain combines TRBV28 with TRBJ2-3; TRBD2 is a possible D gene (6 bases). CDR3 length equals 15 residues. CDR1 and CDR2 (germline): MDHEN, SYDVKM. The germline V and J ends were trimmed by 4 bases and 1 base, with 12 bases remaining between them. CDR3 in amino acids: CASSYGGIRTDTQYF. In DNA form, the CDR3 reads TGTGCCAGCAGTTACGGAGGGATCCGCACAGATACGCAGTATTTT.

The chain joins TRBV6-4 to TRBJ2-2; 11 bases fit TRBD1. Germline assignment: CDR1 MRHNA and CDR2 SNTAGT. This CDR3 has 14 amino acids. The J segment lost 6 bases and the V segment lost 6 bases, leaving 3 bases of the junction unmatched. The CDR3 region has the DNA TGTGCCAGCAGGAGGGACAGGGGGGCCGGGGAGCTGTTTTTT. Translation: CASRRDRGAGELFF.

The rearrangement links TRBV6-5 to TRBJ1-2; no definite D call. The CDR3 has 14 residues. Germline V gives CDR1 MNHEY, CDR2 SVGAGI. V lost 6 bases, J lost 8 bases, and 19 bases lay in between. The CDR3 region has the DNA TGTGCCAGCAGCCCATCAGAGGTGTTCCGGGGCTACACCTTC. Translation: CASSPSEVFRGYTF.

The V call is TRBV5-4, the J call TRBJ2-2; 8 nucleotides agree with TRBD2. The CDR3 is 15 residues long. Losses at the gene ends were 4 bases for V and 1 base for J; bases not matched to a gene: 3. Germline CDR1 is SGHNT and CDR2 is YYREEE (reference sequence). The CDR3 loop is CASSVSGRNTGELFF. The CDR3 region has the DNA TGTGCCAGCAGCGTAAGCGGGAGGAACACCGGGGAGCTGTTTTTT.

This rearrangement joins TRBV19 to TRBJ2-5; possible D gene TRBD1, 6 bases. The germline gives CDR1 LNHDA, CDR2 SQIVND (reference sequence). V lost 4 bases and J lost 4, with 10 bases in between. This CDR3 spans 13 amino acids. The CDR3 coding sequence is TGTGCCAGTAGTAACAGGGTTTCAGAGACCCAGTACTTC. This codes for CASSNRVSETQYF.

This chain links TRBV18 with TRBJ2-4, with D maybe TRBD1 (6 bases). Per germline, CDR1 KGHSH and CDR2 LQKENI. This CDR3 has 14 residues. V lost 2 bases, J lost 5 bases, and 10 bases lay in between. CDR3 in DNA: TGTGCCAGCTCACCAGACAGGTCCCAAAACATTCAGTACTTC. Its translation is CASSPDRSQNIQYF.